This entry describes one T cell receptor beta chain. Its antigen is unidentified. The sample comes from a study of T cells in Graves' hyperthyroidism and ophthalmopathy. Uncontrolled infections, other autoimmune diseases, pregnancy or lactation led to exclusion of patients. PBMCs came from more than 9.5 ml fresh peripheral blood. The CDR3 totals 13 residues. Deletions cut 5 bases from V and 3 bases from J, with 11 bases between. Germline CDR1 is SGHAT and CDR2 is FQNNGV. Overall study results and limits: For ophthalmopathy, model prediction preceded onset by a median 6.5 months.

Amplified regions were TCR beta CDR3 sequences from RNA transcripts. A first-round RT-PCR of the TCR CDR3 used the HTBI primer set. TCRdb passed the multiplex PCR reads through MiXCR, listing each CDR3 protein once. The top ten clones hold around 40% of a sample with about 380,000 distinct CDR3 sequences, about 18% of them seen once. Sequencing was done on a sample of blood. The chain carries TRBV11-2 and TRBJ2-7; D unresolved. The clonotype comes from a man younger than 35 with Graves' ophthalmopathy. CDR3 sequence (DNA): TGTGCCAGCAGCCAAGATGAGCTCTACGAGCAGTACTTC. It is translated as CASSQDELYEQYF. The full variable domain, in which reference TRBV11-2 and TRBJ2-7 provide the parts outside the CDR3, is EAGVAQSPRYKIIEKRQSVAFWCNPISGHATLYWYQQILGQGPKLLIQFQNNGVVDDSQLPKDRFSAERLKGVDSTLKIQPAKLEDSAVYLCASSQDELYEQYFGPGTRLTVT.